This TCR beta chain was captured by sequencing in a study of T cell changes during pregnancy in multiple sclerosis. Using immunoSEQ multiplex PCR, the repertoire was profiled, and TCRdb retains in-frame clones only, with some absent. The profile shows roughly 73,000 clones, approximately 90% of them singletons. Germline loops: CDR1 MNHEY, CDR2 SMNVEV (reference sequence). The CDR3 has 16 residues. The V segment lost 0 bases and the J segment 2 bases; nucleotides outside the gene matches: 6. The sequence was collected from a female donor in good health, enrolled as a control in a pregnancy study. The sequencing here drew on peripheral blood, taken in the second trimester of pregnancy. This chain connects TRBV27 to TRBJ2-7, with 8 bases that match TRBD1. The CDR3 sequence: CASSLSLGTGTYEQYF. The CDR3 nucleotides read TGTGCCAGCAGTTTATCGCTTGGGACAGGTACCTACGAGCAGTACTTC.